This T cell receptor beta chain derives from a study of patients and donors after allogeneic stem cell transplantation. Each CDR3 protein is one row after TCRdb ran MiXCR on the RT-PCR reads. The data show 400,000 to 500,000 distinct CDR3 sequences, 16% seen once. The origin of this receptor is a human donor who was either an allogeneic HSCT recipient or a stem cell or donor lymphocyte infusion donor (not recorded which). It is not recorded whose cells these are; they may come from a transplant donor. The specimen sequenced was blood, either unsorted or a sorted T cell fraction (not recorded which).

In DNA form, the CDR3 reads TGCAGTGCTGCCGGGACTCAACATTACAATGAGCAGTTCTTC. It is translated as CSAAGTQHYNEQFF. The genes are TRBV20-1 and TRBJ2-1, with D tentatively TRBD2 (6 bases). CDR3 length: 14 residues. Germline V lookup: CDR1 DFQATT, CDR2 SNEGSKA (reference sequence). Trimming removed 5 bases from V and 4 bases from J, with 15 bases in between.